This TCR beta chain was observed in a study of CD8 T cells in Susac syndrome (dated by TCRdb to about 2019). Concerning the study at large: Whether CD8+ T cell activation and differentiation in Susac syndrome was antigen driven was tested using repertoire sequencing. Results the study describes overall, beyond this receptor: The TCR sequencing and HLA analysis was acknowledged to have included a relatively small number of individuals.

High-throughput TCR beta sequencing profiled peripheral blood CD8+ and CD4+ T cells from healthy donors, Susac syndrome patients and multiple sclerosis patients. The multiple sclerosis controls were treatment-naive patients whose relapsing-remitting disease, either stable or active, fulfilled the revised McDonald criteria. Bulk CD8+ and CD4+ T cells were purified magnetically by negative isolation, whereas CD8+ TEMRA cells were enriched by FACS. Blood was collected in EDTA tubes and processed within 24 hours, with PBMCs isolated through density gradient centrifugation. PBMCs intended for TCR sequencing were cryopreserved in liquid nitrogen and were subsequently thawed in a 37 degrees C water bath. A purity of at least 90% was achieved for sorted or isolated CD4+, CD8+ and CD8+ TEMRA cells. A note on this clonotype: The antigen it binds to is not known. Base quality data are lacking; no much larger clone is found one base away.

RNA was extracted using the RNeasy kit, and roughly 0.5 to 1 ug of the RNA was reverse transcribed with random hexamers. The immunoSEQ multiplex PCR assay, covering 54 Vbeta and 13 Jbeta segments, was used to amplify TCR beta CDR3 regions. To correct PCR amplification bias, a synthetic template baseline was used for both primer optimization and computational correction. The study's processing was this. Reads were assigned to V, D and J genes according to IMGT and analyzed in immunoSEQ Analyzer, with only productive sequences retained. To calculate clonality, Shannon entropy was normalized by log2 of the number of productive unique sequences and then subtracted from one. For each patient and control, public and private clones were evaluated within the 100 most prevalent clones. Susac-specific clones were defined as absent from healthy and MS cohorts, about 1,000 published viral clones and other ImmuneACCESS disease sequences. Starting from the raw public reads, TCRdb applied fastp trimming at Q25, assembled clones with MiXCR and retained in-frame beta chains. Duplicate CDR3 protein sequences are folded into a single record with the most common DNA and genes. TCRdb, rather than the study authors, made the V and J calls. Here the sample has 150,000 to 250,000 distinct CDR3 sequences; about 95% occur a single time. The top ten clonotypes cover just under 0.095% of the sample.

Clipping removes 3 bases from V and 2 bases from J, with 3 as the unmatched junction base count. For CDR1 and CDR2, the germline V gene (reference sequence) lists DFQATT and SNEGSKA. The CDR3 covers 14 residues, taking in both the cysteine and the phenylalanine. The DNA shown is the 42-base CDR3, in frame from base 1. The receptor was isolated from a human donor with multiple sclerosis. Sample: CD4+ T cells from PBMCs. Recombination joined TRBV20-1 with TRBJ2-2; TRBD2 agrees with 7 junctional bases. The CDR3 sequence is CSASASGNTGELFF. The DNA sequence is TGCAGTGCTAGCGCTAGCGGAAACACCGGGGAGCTGTTTTTT.